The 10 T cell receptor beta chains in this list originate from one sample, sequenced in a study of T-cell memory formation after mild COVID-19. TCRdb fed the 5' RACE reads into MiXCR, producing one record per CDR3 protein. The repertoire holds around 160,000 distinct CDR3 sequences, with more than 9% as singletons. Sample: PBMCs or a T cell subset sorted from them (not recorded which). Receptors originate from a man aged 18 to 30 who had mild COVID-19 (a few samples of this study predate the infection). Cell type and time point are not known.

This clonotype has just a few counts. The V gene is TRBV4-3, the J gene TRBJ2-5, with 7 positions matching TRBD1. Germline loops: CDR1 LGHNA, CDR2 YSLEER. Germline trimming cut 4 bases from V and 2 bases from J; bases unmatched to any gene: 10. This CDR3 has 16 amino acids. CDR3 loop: CASSLRPGTEQETQYF. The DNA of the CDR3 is TGCGCCAGCAGCCTGCGACCCGGGACAGAACAAGAGACCCAGTACTTC.

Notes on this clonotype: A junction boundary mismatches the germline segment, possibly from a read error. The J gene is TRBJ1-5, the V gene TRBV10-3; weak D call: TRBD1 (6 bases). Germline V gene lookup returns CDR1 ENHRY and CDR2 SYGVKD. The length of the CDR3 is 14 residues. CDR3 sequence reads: CAISERTANRPQHF. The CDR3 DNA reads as TGTGCCATCAGTGAGAGGACAGCGAATCGGCCCCAGCATTTT.

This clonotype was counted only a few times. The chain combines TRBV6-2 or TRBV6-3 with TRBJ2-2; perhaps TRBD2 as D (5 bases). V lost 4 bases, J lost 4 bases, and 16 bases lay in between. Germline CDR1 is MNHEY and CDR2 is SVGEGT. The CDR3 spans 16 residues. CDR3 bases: TGTGCCAGCAGTTTTAACGGCGACTACTTCACCGGGGAGCTGTTTTTT. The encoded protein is CASSFNGDYFTGELFF.

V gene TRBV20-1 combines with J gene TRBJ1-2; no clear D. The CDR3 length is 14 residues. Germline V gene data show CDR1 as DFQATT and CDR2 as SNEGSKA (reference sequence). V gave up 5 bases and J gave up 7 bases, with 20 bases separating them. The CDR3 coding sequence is TGCAGTGCTGGATCTGGCGGGGTTAGAAGTGGCTACACCTTC. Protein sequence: CSAGSGGVRSGYTF.

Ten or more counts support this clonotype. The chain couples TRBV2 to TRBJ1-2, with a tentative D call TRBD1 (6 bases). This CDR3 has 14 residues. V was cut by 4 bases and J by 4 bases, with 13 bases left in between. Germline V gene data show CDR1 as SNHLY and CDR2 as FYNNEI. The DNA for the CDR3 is TGTGCCAGCAGTGTCGTGGGGGGGGCCTATGGCTACACCTTC. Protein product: CASSVVGGAYGYTF.

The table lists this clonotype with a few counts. Written as DNA, the CDR3 is TGTGCCACCACCCAATACCCCCTCGGGACTAATGAAAAACTGTTTTTT. Translation gives CATTQYPLGTNEKLFF. V and J are TRBV24-1 and TRBJ1-4, with no clear D. CDR1 KGHDR and CDR2 SFDVKD come from the germline V gene. V dropped 8 bases and J dropped 2 bases, with 17 bases sitting between them. The CDR3 length is 16 residues.

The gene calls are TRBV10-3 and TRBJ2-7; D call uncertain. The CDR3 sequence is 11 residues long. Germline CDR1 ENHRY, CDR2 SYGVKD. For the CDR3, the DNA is TGTGCCATCAGTGAGGGTGGTCTCCGCCACGTC. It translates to CAISEGGLRHV.

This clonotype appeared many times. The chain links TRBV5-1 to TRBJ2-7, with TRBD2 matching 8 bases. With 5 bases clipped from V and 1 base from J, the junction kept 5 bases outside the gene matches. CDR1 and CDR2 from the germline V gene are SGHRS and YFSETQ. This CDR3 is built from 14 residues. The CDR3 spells CASRTGTSSYEQYF. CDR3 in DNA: TGCGCCAGCAGAACCGGGACTAGTTCCTACGAGCAGTACTTC.

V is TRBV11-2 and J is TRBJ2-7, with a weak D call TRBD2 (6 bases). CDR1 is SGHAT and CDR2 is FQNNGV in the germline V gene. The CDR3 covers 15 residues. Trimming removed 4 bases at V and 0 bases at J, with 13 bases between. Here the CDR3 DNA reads TGTGCCAGCAGCTCCGCGGCGGGGCGCTCCTACGAGCAGTACTTC. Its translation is CASSSAAGRSYEQYF.

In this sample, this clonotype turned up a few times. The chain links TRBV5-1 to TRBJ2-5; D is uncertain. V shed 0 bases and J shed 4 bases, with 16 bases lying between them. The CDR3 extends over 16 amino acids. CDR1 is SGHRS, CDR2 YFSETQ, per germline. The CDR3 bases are TGCGCCAGCAGCTTGGCCCCGGGCCTGGCAGGAGAGACCCAGTACTTC. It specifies CASSLAPGLAGETQYF.